These 18 T cell receptor beta chains share one sample of origin, sequenced in a study of regulatory T cells in long-lasting Graves disease. Investigators prepared the TCR beta libraries by applying iRepertoire HTBI primers and Arm-PCR of CDR3 regions. TCRdb passed the multiplex PCR reads through MiXCR, listing each CDR3 protein once. This table has approximately 310,000 distinct CDR3 sequences, about a sixth appearing once. Documented time point: newly diagnosed GD, antithyroid drugs for less than 3 months. Researchers made the TCR library from RNA that was extracted from PBMCs. Here the sequenced sample was peripheral blood mononuclear cells (PBMCs), taken at new diagnosis, from a patient treated with antithyroid drugs. All receptors come from a female donor with Graves disease.

The table lists this clonotype with many counts. This chain joins TRBV24-1 and TRBJ2-5; D not certain. The CDR3 is made up of 11 amino acids. From germline, CDR1 is KGHDR and CDR2 SFDVKD. Trimming shortened V by 4 bases and J by 5 bases, and 4 bases separated the two germline ends. CDR3 residues: CATSDSETQYF. The DNA for the CDR3 is TGTGCCACCAGTGACTCTGAGACCCAGTACTTC.

The J gene is TRBJ1-6, the V gene TRBV20-1; TRBD1 matches at 7 bases. The CDR3 is 16 residues long. The germline V gene encodes CDR1 DFQATT and CDR2 SNEGSKA (reference sequence). The CDR3 sequence is CSAPDRMRLYNSPLHF. CDR3 sequence (DNA): TGCAGCGCCCCGGACAGGATGAGACTCTATAATTCACCCCTCCACTTT.

This clonotype was counted ten times or more. The genes are TRBV9 and TRBJ2-7; possibly TRBD1 or TRBD2 for D (5 bases each). The CDR3 covers 13 residues. V was pared by 4 bases and J by 1 base, with 9 bases between. Germline CDR1 reads SGDLS; CDR2 reads YYNGEE. CDR3 bases: TGTGCCAGCAGCAGGGACCTATCCTACGAGCAGTACTTC. As protein: CASSRDLSYEQYF.

This chain links TRBV4-3 with TRBJ2-7, with TRBD2 identical over 14 bases. This CDR3 comprises 19 residues. The ends lost 0 bases at V and 0 bases at J; junction bases unmatched: 7. Germline V gene data show CDR1 as LGHNA and CDR2 as YSLEER. The chain's CDR3 is CASSQEVGLAGDSSYEQYF. CDR3 DNA: TGCGCCAGCAGCCAAGAAGTGGGACTAGCGGGAGATAGCTCCTACGAGCAGTACTTC.

V gene TRBV12-3 or TRBV12-4 combines with J gene TRBJ2-4; 7 bases agree with TRBD1. This CDR3 is built from 14 residues. V lost 5 bases and J lost 6; bases outside the gene matches: 7. CDR3 bases: TGTGCCAGCAGTCAAGGGGACAGTAGAAACATTCAGTACTTC. It encodes CASSQGDSRNIQYF.

The V call is TRBV5-6, the J call TRBJ1-5; a possible D gene is TRBD1 (6 bases). Trimming cost V 3 bases and J 5 bases, with 15 bases left between them. The germline CDR1 and CDR2 sequences are SGHDT and YYEEEE. The CDR3 consists of 15 residues. CDR3 region: CASSSLGGSDQPQHF. CDR3 coding DNA: TGTGCCAGCAGCTCGCTGGGGGGCTCGGATCAGCCCCAGCATTTT.

The chain uses TRBV24-1 and TRBJ1-1; 7 bases are a match to TRBD1. The germline gives CDR1 KGHDR, CDR2 SFDVKD. CDR3 size: 15 residues. With V trimmed by 2 bases and J by 0 bases, 2 bases remained unmatched. The CDR3 reads CATSDSTGMNTEAFF. CDR3 bases: TGTGCCACCAGTGATTCGACAGGGATGAACACTGAAGCTTTCTTT.

The rearrangement joins TRBV9 to TRBJ1-5; TRBD1 aligns across 7 bases. With V trimmed by 3 bases and J by 3 bases, 6 bases remained unmatched. CDR3 size: 15 residues. CDR1 is SGDLS, CDR2 YYNGEE, per germline. CDR3 sequence reads: CASSAEDRDNQPQHF. The CDR3 DNA reads as TGTGCCAGCAGCGCGGAAGACAGGGACAATCAGCCCCAGCATTTT.

The sample holds a few counts of this clonotype. The J gene is TRBJ1-3, the V gene TRBV9; possibly TRBD1 for D (5 bases). This CDR3 is built from 18 residues. Trimming shortened V by 0 bases and J by 0 bases, and 16 bases separated the two germline ends. The germline V gene has CDR1 SGDLS and CDR2 YYNGEE. CDR3 loop: CASSVGYTGSSSGNTIYF. The CDR3 bases are TGTGCCAGCAGCGTAGGTTATACAGGTTCGAGCTCTGGAAACACCATATATTTT.

Many counts were recorded for this clonotype. For the CDR3, the DNA is TGTGCCAGCAGCTTGGGAGGACACTCCTATGGCTACACCTTC. This sequence encodes CASSLGGHSYGYTF. The V gene is TRBV5-6, the J gene TRBJ1-2, with D possibly being TRBD1 (5 bases). This CDR3 has 14 residues. V was trimmed by 0 bases and J by 4 bases, leaving 10 bases between them. Germline CDR1 reads SGHDT; CDR2 reads YYEEEE. The full variable domain, rest sourced from reference TRBV5-6 and TRBJ1-2, is DAGVTQSPTHLIKTRGQQVTLRCSPKSGHDTVSWYQQALGQGPQFIFQYYEEEERQRGNFPDRFSGHQFPNYSSELNVNALLLGDSALYLCASSLGGHSYGYTFGSGTRLTVV.

Comments on this clonotype: The junction shows a germline mismatch at one end, possibly a read error. The chain combines TRBV18 with TRBJ1-1; 12 nucleotides match TRBD1. Germline V gene lookup returns CDR1 KGHSH and CDR2 LQKENI. CDR3 length: 14 residues. CDR3 nucleotide sequence: TGTGCCAGCTCACCACCGGGGACAGGGGGCGGAGCTTCCTTT. Its translation is CASSPPGTGGGASF.

This clonotype was counted many times. The chain recombines TRBV12-3 or TRBV12-4 with TRBJ1-5; no clear D gene. Trimming removed 8 bases at V and 4 bases at J, with 12 bases between. This CDR3 spans 13 amino acids. The CDR3 spells CASGRGRNQPQHF. CDR3 DNA: TGTGCCAGCGGCCGGGGTCGGAATCAGCCCCAGCATTTT.

This clonotype has ten or more counts. The V call is TRBV10-1, the J call TRBJ2-1, with TRBD2 matching 8 bases. This CDR3 contains 15 residues. With V trimmed by 0 bases and J by 6 bases, 4 bases remained unmatched. The germline gives CDR1 WNHNN, CDR2 SYGVQD (reference sequence). The CDR3 sequence: CASSESPGGTNEQFF. The CDR3, as DNA: TGCGCCAGCAGTGAGTCCCCGGGAGGGACCAATGAGCAGTTCTTC.

The J gene is TRBJ1-2, the V gene TRBV12-3 or TRBV12-4, with 8 positions matching TRBD1. Trimming took 5 bases from V and 4 from J; bases not matched to a gene: 6. The CDR3 is made up of 14 amino acids. The CDR3 sequence is CASSPRTGIYGYTF. The CDR3 DNA sequence: TGTGCCAGCAGTCCAAGGACAGGGATCTATGGCTACACCTTC.

This clonotype was seen repeatedly, ten times or more. The chain combines TRBV9 with TRBJ2-7; TRBD2 matches 7 bases. CDR1 is SGDLS, CDR2 YYNGEE, per germline. The V segment lost 2 bases and the J segment 5 bases; nucleotides outside the gene matches: 7. The CDR3 has 14 amino acids. The DNA for the CDR3 is TGTGCCAGCAGCGTGGGGGGGGGAGGCGACGAGCAGTACTTC. Amino acid sequence: CASSVGGGGDEQYF.

There are many counts of this clonotype. The V and J genes are TRBV19 and TRBJ2-5; D is perhaps TRBD1 or TRBD2 (5 bases each). The CDR3 is 12 residues long. CDR1 and CDR2 (germline): LNHDA, SQIVND (reference sequence). The V and J ends lost 4 bases and 4 bases respectively, with 7 bases between them. The CDR3 is CASSTGTETQYF. The CDR3 coding sequence is TGTGCCAGTAGTACGGGGACAGAGACCCAGTACTTC.

The chain is built from TRBV19 and TRBJ1-2, with 11 bases lining up with TRBD1. The germline gives CDR1 LNHDA, CDR2 SQIVND (reference sequence). Unmatched junction bases numbered 10, after V lost 2 bases and J lost 8 bases. The CDR3 totals 16 residues. CDR3 nucleotide sequence: TGTGCCAGTAGTATATACCGGGACAGGGGGTTGGGGGGCTACACCTTC. Its protein product is CASSIYRDRGLGGYTF.

This clonotype has a count of ten or more. The genes are TRBV19 and TRBJ1-2, with D possibly matching TRBD1 (6 bases). The CDR3 has 15 residues. Germline CDR1 LNHDA, CDR2 SQIVND (reference sequence). V lost 1 base and J 1 base, leaving 10 bases between the germline ends. The CDR3 region is CASSIGTANNYGYTF. CDR3 coding DNA: TGTGCCAGTAGTATAGGGACAGCAAATAACTATGGCTACACCTTC.